Each of the 24 T cell receptor beta chains below was sequenced from the same sample in a study of blood T cell repertoires in COVID-19. Assay used: immunoSEQ multiplex PCR; TCRdb lists only in-frame clones, some missing. The sample lists 200,000 to 250,000 clones, over 70% occurring once. Input material: peripheral blood. These receptors came from a woman in her 70s with acute or convalescent COVID-19.

The chain carries TRBV5-1 and TRBJ1-5; the D is unclear. Trimming took off 0 bases at V and 3 bases at J, with 10 bases between the two ends. Looked up from germline, CDR1 is SGHRS and CDR2 is YFSETQ. The CDR3 spans 15 residues. The CDR3 DNA follows: TGCGCCAGCAGCTTGGCGGGAGGTTTCAATCAGCCCCAGCATTTT. Its protein product is CASSLAGGFNQPQHF.

The genes are TRBV2 and TRBJ1-6; D perhaps matches TRBD1 (6 bases). The CDR3 is 14 residues long. Trimming removed 4 bases from V and 9 bases from J, with 13 bases in between. Germline V gene lookup returns CDR1 SNHLY and CDR2 FYNNEI. CDR3 sequence: CASSAAQGPSPLHF. The CDR3 DNA reads TGTGCCAGCAGTGCAGCACAGGGTCCTTCACCCCTCCACTTT.

The rearrangement links TRBV3-1 (or the pseudogene TRBV3-2) to TRBJ1-1; 9 bases line up with TRBD1. CDR1 and CDR2 from the germline V gene are LGHDT and YNNKEL (reference sequence). V gave up 4 bases and J gave up 1 base; unmatched junction bases: 4. This CDR3 has 15 residues. In nucleotides, the CDR3 is TGTGCCAGCAGCCCATCGGGACAGGGGAACACTGAAGCTTTCTTT. This codes for CASSPSGQGNTEAFF.

The rearrangement uses TRBV27 and TRBJ1-1; possibly TRBD1 for D (5 bases). The CDR3 totals 14 residues. Germline assignment: CDR1 MNHEY and CDR2 SMNVEV (reference sequence). Trimming pared 1 base from V and 3 bases from J, leaving 9 bases between. The CDR3, as DNA: TGTGCCAGCAGTTTATGGGGGGAAGACACTGAAGCTTTCTTT. Residues: CASSLWGEDTEAFF.

The rearrangement joins TRBV4-1 to TRBJ2-3, with D hard to call. V was shortened by 4 bases and J by 0 bases, with 11 bases between the two germline ends. Germline CDR1 and CDR2: MGHRA and YSYEKL. This CDR3 is built from 15 residues. The CDR3 loop is CASSRDSASTDTQYF. In DNA form, the CDR3 reads TGCGCCAGCAGCCGAGATTCAGCGAGCACAGATACGCAGTATTTT.

The chain combines TRBV5-1 with TRBJ2-7; D might be TRBD2 (6 bases). The CDR3 covers 15 residues. The V end was cut by 2 bases, the J end by 0 bases, with 12 bases between. The germline gives CDR1 SGHRS, CDR2 YFSETQ. Written as DNA, the CDR3 is TGCGCCAGCAGCTTTGGAGGGGAAGTCTCCTACGAGCAGTACTTC. This translates into CASSFGGEVSYEQYF.

The gene calls are TRBV19 and TRBJ1-3; D possibly corresponds to TRBD1 (6 bases). This CDR3 is built from 14 residues. V was clipped by 5 bases and J by 4 bases, with 12 bases between them. Germline CDR1 is LNHDA and CDR2 is SQIVND (reference sequence). The CDR3 reads CASSPQRGGNTIYF. CDR3 bases: TGTGCCAGTAGTCCACAAAGGGGGGGAAACACCATATATTTT.

CDR3 DNA: TGTGCCACCAGTGGAGCGGGAGCGGGGAATGAGCAGTTCTTC. Translated: CATSGAGAGNEQFF. V and J are TRBV24-1 and TRBJ2-1, with 8 bases fitting TRBD2. The CDR3 spans 14 residues. V lost 5 bases to trimming and J lost 7 bases; unmatched junction nucleotides: 6. The germline V gene encodes CDR1 KGHDR and CDR2 SFDVKD.

This clone showed up just once. The chain couples TRBV7-9 to TRBJ2-1; TRBD2 matches at 14 bases. V shed 7 bases, J shed 7 bases, and the junction held 3 bases outside the gene matches. The CDR3 covers 14 residues. The germline V gene encodes CDR1 SEHNR and CDR2 FQNEAQ (reference sequence). The CDR3 spells CASKGLAGVNEQFF. For the CDR3, the DNA is TGTGCCAGCAAGGGACTAGCGGGAGTAAATGAGCAGTTCTTC. The whole variable domain, remainder taken from reference TRBV7-9 and TRBJ2-1, is DTGVSQNPRHKITKRGQNVTFRCDPISEHNRLYWYRQTLGQGPEFLTYFQNEAQLEKSRLLSDRFSAERPKGSFSTLEIQRTEQGDSAMYLCASKGLAGVNEQFFGPGTRLTVL.

V and J are TRBV2 and TRBJ1-1; a possible D gene is TRBD1 (5 bases). Trimming removed 8 bases from V and 5 bases from J, with 12 bases in between. Germline loops: CDR1 SNHLY, CDR2 FYNNEI. CDR3 size: 12 residues. In nucleotides, the CDR3 is TGTGCCAGCGTCGGGGGTAGGACTGAAGCTTTCTTT. Amino acid sequence: CASVGGRTEAFF.

V gene TRBV11-2 combines with J gene TRBJ1-6; 9 bases fit TRBD1. The ends lost 5 bases at V and 7 bases at J; junction bases unmatched: 6. The CDR3 consists of 15 residues. Germline V lookup: CDR1 SGHAT, CDR2 FQNNGV. CDR3 loop: CASSLPGTGNSPLHF. The DNA for the CDR3 is TGTGCCAGCAGCCTCCCTGGGACAGGGAATTCACCCCTCCACTTT.

This clone has a handful of counts. The CDR3 reads CASSYSRDRGEKLFF. For the CDR3, the DNA is TGTGCCAGCAGTTACTCGAGGGACAGGGGTGAAAAACTGTTTTTT. The chain combines TRBV6-6 with TRBJ1-4, with 10 nucleotides matching TRBD1. Germline lookup yields CDR1 MNHNY and CDR2 SVGAGI (reference sequence). V shed 0 bases and J 7 bases; nucleotides not matched to a gene: 2. CDR3 length: 15 residues.

The rearrangement uses TRBV6-5 and TRBJ2-2; a possible D gene is TRBD1 (5 bases). This CDR3 is 14 amino acids long. CDR1 is MNHEY and CDR2 is SVGAGI in the germline V gene. The V end was cut by 5 bases, the J end by 9 bases, with 16 bases between. This CDR3 reads CASSIIPGLRELFF. DNA of the CDR3: TGTGCCAGCAGTATAATACCAGGGCTCAGGGAGCTGTTTTTT.

The CDR3 protein is CASSPGTTGELFF. The CDR3, as DNA: TGTGCCAGCAGCCCCGGGACAACCGGGGAGCTGTTTTTT. The chain is built from TRBV9 and TRBJ2-2; a weak D match, TRBD1 (6 bases). V dropped 4 bases and J dropped 5 bases, with 9 bases sitting between them. Germline V gene data show CDR1 as SGDLS and CDR2 as YYNGEE. CDR3 length: 13 amino acids.

The chain couples TRBV18 to TRBJ2-5; tentatively, D is TRBD1 (6 bases). V dropped 0 bases and J dropped 3 bases, with 8 bases sitting between them. Germline V gene lookup returns CDR1 KGHSH and CDR2 LQKENI. The CDR3 extends over 14 amino acids. The CDR3, as DNA: TGTGCCAGCTCACCACCCTCAGGGGAAGAGACCCAGTACTTC. It translates to CASSPPSGEETQYF. The variable domain in full, with the rest retrieved from reference TRBV18 and TRBJ2-5, is NAGVMQNPRHLVRRRGQEARLRCSPMKGHSHVYWYRQLPEEGLKFMVYLQKENIIDESGMPKERFSAEFPKEGPSILRIQQVVRGDSAAYFCASSPPSGEETQYFGPGTRLLVL.

Only a few counts were recorded for this clone. This sequence joins TRBV6-5 and TRBJ1-1, with D maybe TRBD1 (6 bases). With 7 bases removed from V and 4 bases from J, the gap between germline ends came to 13 bases. The CDR3 runs 13 residues. Germline loops: CDR1 MNHEY, CDR2 SVGAGI. The CDR3 region has the DNA TGTGCCAGCAACAGGGTAGTTGGCACTGAAGCTTTCTTT. Translating gives CASNRVVGTEAFF.

CDR3 DNA: TGTGCCCGGAGGCGATGGGGACAGGGGTTAGTCGGGTATGGCTACACCTTC. As protein: CARRRWGQGLVGYGYTF. The chain is built from TRBV28 and TRBJ1-2, with 10 bases identical to TRBD1. V was pared by 11 bases and J by 5 bases, with 20 bases of the junction left unmatched. This CDR3 is built from 17 residues. Germline V gene sequence: CDR1 MDHEN, CDR2 SYDVKM.

The rearrangement uses TRBV21-1 and TRBJ2-7; TRBD2, the D gene given by the table, was not confirmed from the DNA. TRBV21-1 is marked as a pseudogene. The CDR3 loop spans 14 amino acids. CDR3 sequence (DNA): TGTGCCAGCAGGAGGACTAGCGGGATCAACGAGCAGTACTTC. It encodes CASRRTSGINEQYF.

The table lists this clone with a count of one. This sequence joins TRBV7-9 and TRBJ2-1; tentative D call: TRBD2 (7 bases). V lost 5 bases, J lost 6 bases, and 14 bases lay in between. Germline values: CDR1 SEHNR, CDR2 FQNEAQ (reference sequence). This CDR3 is built from 14 residues. The CDR3 here is CASSVLGGGNEQFF. In nucleotides, the CDR3 is TGTGCCAGCAGCGTCTTGGGAGGGGGCAATGAGCAGTTCTTC.

The chain has TRBV5-6 and TRBJ1-4, with a tentative D call TRBD1 (5 bases). Trimming took off 1 base at V and 8 bases at J, with 12 bases between the two ends. CDR3 length: 14 residues. CDR1 and CDR2 from the germline V gene are SGHDT and YYEEEE. The CDR3 here is CASSLRQSGEKLFF. For the CDR3, the DNA is TGTGCCAGCAGCTTGAGGCAGTCAGGGGAAAAACTGTTTTTT.

This clone was counted a few times. The V and J genes are TRBV6-5 and TRBJ2-7, with a tentative D call TRBD2 (6 bases). CDR3 length: 14 amino acids. CDR1 is MNHEY, CDR2 SVGAGI, per germline. V was shortened by 8 bases and J by 3 bases, with 17 bases between the two germline ends. CDR3 sequence reads: CASGTMQGLYEQYF. CDR3 DNA sequence: TGTGCCAGCGGGACGATGCAGGGACTCTACGAGCAGTACTTC.

Written as DNA, the CDR3 is TGTGCCAGCAGCTATGGGCCGCCAGGGGCCTCTAACTATGGCTACACCTTC. It specifies CASSYGPPGASNYGYTF. This rearrangement joins TRBV4-2 to TRBJ1-2; D may be TRBD1 (6 bases). CDR3 size: 17 residues. V gave up 5 bases and J gave up 0 bases, with 19 bases separating them. The V gene's germline CDR1 is LGHNA and CDR2 YNFKEQ.

The DNA of the CDR3 is TGTGCCAGCAACACAGGGTACAATGAGCAGTTCTTC. Translated: CASNTGYNEQFF. The chain couples TRBV28 to TRBJ2-1; D possibly corresponds to TRBD1 (6 bases). Deletions cut 7 bases from V and 4 bases from J, with 8 bases between. Germline CDR1 reads MDHEN; CDR2 reads SYDVKM. CDR3 length equals 12 residues.

V usage is TRBV14 and J usage is TRBJ2-7; TRBD1 matches 9 bases. V shed 4 bases, J shed 5 bases, and the junction held 6 bases outside the gene matches. Germline V gene lookup returns CDR1 SGHDN and CDR2 FVKESK. The CDR3 consists of 14 residues. CDR3 bases: TGTGCCAGCAGCCCAAGGGACAGGGCACACGAGCAGTACTTC. It specifies CASSPRDRAHEQYF. Full variable domain (outside the CDR3, taken from reference TRBV14 and TRBJ2-7): EAGVTQFPSHSVIEKGQTVTLRCDPISGHDNLYWYRRVMGKEIKFLLHFVKESKQDESGMPNNRFLAERTGGTYSTLKVQPAELEDSGVYFCASSPRDRAHEQYFGPGTRLTVT.